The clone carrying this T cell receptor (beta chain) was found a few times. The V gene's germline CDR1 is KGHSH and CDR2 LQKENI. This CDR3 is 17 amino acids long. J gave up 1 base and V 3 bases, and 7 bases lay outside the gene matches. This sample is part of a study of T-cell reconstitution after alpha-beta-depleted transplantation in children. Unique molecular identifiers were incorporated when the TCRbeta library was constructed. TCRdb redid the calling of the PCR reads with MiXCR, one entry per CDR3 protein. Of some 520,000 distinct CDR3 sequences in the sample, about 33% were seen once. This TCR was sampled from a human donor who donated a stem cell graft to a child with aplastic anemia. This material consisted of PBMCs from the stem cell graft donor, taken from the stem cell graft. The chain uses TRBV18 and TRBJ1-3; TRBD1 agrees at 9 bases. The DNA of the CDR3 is TGTGCCAGCTCACCCCGGACAGGGGTTTCGTCTGGAAACACCATATATTTT. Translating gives CASSPRTGVSSGNTIYF.